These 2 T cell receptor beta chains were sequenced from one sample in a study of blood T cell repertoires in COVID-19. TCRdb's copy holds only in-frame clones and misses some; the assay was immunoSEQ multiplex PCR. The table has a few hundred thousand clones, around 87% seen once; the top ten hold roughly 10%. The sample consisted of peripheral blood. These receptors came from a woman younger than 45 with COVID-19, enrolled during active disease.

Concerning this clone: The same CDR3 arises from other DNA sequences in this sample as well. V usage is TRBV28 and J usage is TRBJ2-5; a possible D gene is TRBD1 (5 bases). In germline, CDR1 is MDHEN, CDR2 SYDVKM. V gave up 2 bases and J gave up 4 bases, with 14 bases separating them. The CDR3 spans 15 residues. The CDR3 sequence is CASSLRQGGIETQYF. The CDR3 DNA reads TGTGCCAGCAGTTTAAGGCAGGGTGGTATAGAGACCCAGTACTTC.

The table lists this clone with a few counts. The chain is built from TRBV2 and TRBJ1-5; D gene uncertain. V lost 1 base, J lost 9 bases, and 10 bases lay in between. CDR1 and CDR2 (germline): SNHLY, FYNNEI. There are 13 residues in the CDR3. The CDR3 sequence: CASSEEQSAPQHF. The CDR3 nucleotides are TGTGCCAGCAGTGAAGAACAGTCCGCGCCCCAGCATTTT.